A selection of T cell receptor beta chains follows, all from one sample in a study of blood T cell repertoires in COVID-19. The data were produced by immunoSEQ multiplex PCR, yet TCRdb's version contains in-frame clones alone and is incomplete. The data contain under 300,000 clones, 90% of them singletons. The sample comprised peripheral blood. The receptors stem from a woman aged 55 to 70 with COVID-19, enrolled during active disease. Both conserved end residues are part of each CDR3. A D gene is named only where the DNA matches it firmly. Expanded clones are given a class, and other clones once, few, many or no size at all.

d_call clone_size j_call v_call cdr3_nt cdr3_aa
TRBD1 NA TRBJ1-4 TRBV2 TGTGCCAGCAGTGAAACCGGGACAGGGGCGGAAAAACTGTTTTTT CASSETGTGAEKLFF
TRBD1 NA TRBJ1-6 TRBV6-2/TRBV6-3 TGTGCCAGCAGCAGGTACGGACAGGCGAGCTCCTATAATTCACCCCTCCACTTT CASSRYGQASSYNSPLHF
NA NA TRBJ1-1 TRBV3-1/TRBV3-2 TGTGCCAGCAGCAAAGGTGGAGCACACACTGAAGCTTTCTTT CASSKGGAHTEAFF
TRBD2 once TRBJ2-3 TRBV10-2 TGCGCCAGTACGCGGACTAGCGGGGACACAGATACGCAGTATTTT CASTRTSGDTDTQYF
NA NA TRBJ2-3 TRBV11-2 TGTGCCAGCAGCTTAACAGGGTTAGATACGCAGTATTTT CASSLTGLDTQYF
NA once TRBJ2-7 TRBV5-4 TGTGCCAGCAGCCCCGGGGGAGAGTCTTCCCTCTACGAGCAGTACTTC CASSPGGESSLYEQYF
NA NA TRBJ2-7 TRBV11-2 TGTGCCAGCAGCTTAGAACAGGTGGCAAGCTACGAGCAGTACTTC CASSLEQVASYEQYF
TRBD1 NA TRBJ2-2 TRBV19 TGTGCCAGTACCACTAGGACAGGGGGGACCGGGGAGCTGTTTTTT CASTTRTGGTGELFF
TRBD1 few TRBJ2-7 TRBV7-9 TGTGCCAGCAGCCGACGTCGGACAGGGGAGGCCGAGCAGTACTTC CASSRRRTGEAEQYF
NA NA TRBJ2-5 TRBV10-3 TGTGCCATCAGTGACAGGGGAGGGGGAGAGACCCAGTACTTC CAISDRGGGETQYF
TRBD2 NA TRBJ2-5 TRBV7-2 TGTGCCAGCTCCCCATCGCTAGCGGGGGAGACCCAGTACTTC CASSPSLAGETQYF
NA NA TRBJ1-1 TRBV7-2 TGTGCCAGCAGCTTAGGGTCCGGGGGTTTGGGTACTGAAGCTTTCTTT CASSLGSGGLGTEAFF
TRBD2 NA TRBJ2-7 TRBV7-2 TGTGCCAGCAGCCCCAGGGGACTAGCATCCCCCTACGAGCAGTACTTC CASSPRGLASPYEQYF
NA NA TRBJ1-1 TRBV7-9 TGTGCCAGCAGCGATACCAGGAGGGCAACTTTCTTT CASSDTRRATFF
TRBD1 NA TRBJ2-7 TRBV11-2 TGTGCCAGCAGCTTAGGCAGGGGGCAATTACACTACGAGCAGTACTTC CASSLGRGQLHYEQYF
TRBD1 NA TRBJ1-5 TRBV6-4 TGTGCCAGCACTAGAAAAGACAGGGGGCAACAGCCCCAGCATTTT CASTRKDRGQQPQHF
TRBD1 NA TRBJ1-2 TRBV18 TGTGCCAGCTCACCGGAACAGGGGGCTTCCAACTATGGCTACACCTTC CASSPEQGASNYGYTF
NA NA TRBJ2-3 TRBV5-1 TGCGCCAGCAGCTTGGTCGGAGACGTTAGCACAGATACGCAGTATTTT CASSLVGDVSTDTQYF
TRBD1 NA TRBJ1-6 TRBV6-5 TGTGCCAGCAGATCGGACAGGCGGCACGATTCACCCCTCCACTTT CASRSDRRHDSPLHF
TRBD1 NA TRBJ1-1 TRBV5-4 TGTGCCAGCAGCTTGGGGCTCGGAGGGGGGACAGGGGTCCGGACTGAAGCTTTCTTT CASSLGLGGGTGVRTEAFF
NA NA TRBJ1-2 TRBV6-5 TGTGCCAGCAGGGGGACAACGTATGGCTACACCTTC CASRGTTYGYTF
TRBD1 NA TRBJ1-2 TRBV7-9 TGTGCCAGCAGCTTCACGGACAGGGTCTATGGCTACACCTTC CASSFTDRVYGYTF
TRBD2 NA TRBJ2-2 TRBV5-8 TGTGCCAGCGAGAGGACTAGCGGGGGCTTTGGGAACACCGGGGAGCTGTTTTTT CASERTSGGFGNTGELFF
NA NA TRBJ1-2 TRBV30 TGTGCCTGGAGTGTAAAACAGCTTAACTATGGCTACACCTTC CAWSVKQLNYGYTF
TRBD2 NA TRBJ2-3 TRBV6-2/TRBV6-3 TGTGCCAGCAGTGCGCGGGGGGGCAGGACAGATACGCAGTATTTT CASSARGGRTDTQYF
NA NA TRBJ2-3 TRBV20-1 TGCAGTGCTAGAGAGAGAGATACGCAGTATTTT CSARERDTQYF
TRBD2 NA TRBJ2-1 TRBV14 TGTGCCAGCAGCCGCGCCCTAAAAGTCTCTAGCGGAGCCTACAATGAGCAGTTCTTC CASSRALKVSSGAYNEQFF
NA NA TRBJ2-7 TRBV3-1/TRBV3-2 TGTGCCAGCAGACGCGGCCCCGACGGGGGCTACGAGCAGTACTTC CASRRGPDGGYEQYF
TRBD1 few TRBJ1-6 TRBV10-3 TGTGCCATCAGCTTTTCAGGGGGCGCGGGGAATAATTCACCCCTCCACTTT CAISFSGGAGNNSPLHF
TRBD1 NA TRBJ2-7 TRBV11-2 TGTGCCAGCAGCTTAGCCGGGACAGGGGGCCTCTACGAGCAGTACTTC CASSLAGTGGLYEQYF
TRBD1 NA TRBJ1-4 TRBV19 TGTGCCAGTAGTATGGGGGACAGGGGCTCAACTAATGAAAAACTGTTTTTT CASSMGDRGSTNEKLFF
NA once TRBJ1-2 TRBV7-8 TGTGCCAGCAGCTTATCTTCTAGTCAGGGCAACTATGGCTACACCTTC CASSLSSSQGNYGYTF
TRBD1 NA TRBJ1-2 TRBV7-2 TGTGCCAGCAGCTTACGGGACAGGAGTTTCGGCTACACCTTC CASSLRDRSFGYTF